The T cell receptor (beta chain) under discussion was sequenced for a study of cytomegalovirus exposure and HLA in healthy donors. Overall study findings and caveats: Roughly even sequencing depth across donors was the assumption behind the presence/absence analyses.

The table lists this clone with a few counts. Its cognate antigen is unknown. The study ran its PCR with 60 Vbeta and 13 Jbeta primers. Sequenced by immunoSEQ multiplex PCR; TCRdb stores in-frame clones only, minus some. The sample records approximately 140,000 clones, around four fifths being singletons. With 4 bases removed from V and 7 bases from J, the gap between germline ends came to 20 bases. CDR1 and CDR2 from the germline V gene are SGHDT and YYEEEE. The CDR3 runs 16 residues. The sequence was obtained from a male donor in good health and CMV-seropositive. The chain joins TRBV5-6 to TRBJ1-4; D gene ambiguous. The material sequenced was PBMCs. The CDR3 protein is CASSLERGTGGEKLFF. The CDR3, as DNA: TGTGCCAGCAGCCTCGAACGCGGAACGGGAGGTGAAAAACTGTTTTTT.